The rows below give T cell receptor beta chains drawn from one sample of a study of cytotoxic CD8 clonotypes in ibrutinib-treated CLL. Only in-frame clones appear in the TCRdb table, and some are missing; sequencing was by immunoSEQ multiplex PCR. The table shows 150,000 to 200,000 clones, with around nine tenths occurring only once. The sample consisted of PBMCs, taken at disease progression, from a patient treated with ibrutinib. Receptors were obtained from a human donor with chronic lymphocytic leukemia. Both conserved end residues are part of each CDR3.

TRBV5-4	TRBJ1-2	CASRRTGRTGYTF
TRBV5-1	TRBJ2-1	CASSYRDNSYNEQFF
TRBV19	TRBJ1-3	CASSIKIPNTIYF
TRBV2	TRBJ2-7	CASSERNEQYF
TRBV30	TRBJ2-5	CAWKTPEQETQYF
TRBV6-5	TRBJ1-2	CASSYVNYGYTF
TRBV5-1	TRBJ2-2	CASAGLANTGELFF
TRBV14	TRBJ2-7	CASSQDLGSEQYF
TRBV13	TRBJ1-2	CASRDGAESGYTF
TRBV4-1	TRBJ2-3	CASSPTSTDTQYF
TRBV9	TRBJ2-7	CASSVGFGQLAYEQYF
TRBV4-2	TRBJ2-7	CASSQDYRLAAYEQYF
TRBV7-6	TRBJ2-1	CASSFLRPGTRIWDEQFF